Listed below are T cell receptor beta chains from one sample, sequenced in a study of response to subunit inactivated influenza vaccine. MiXCR was run by TCRdb on the RT-PCR reads, yielding one entry per CDR3 protein. This table holds roughly 290,000 distinct CDR3 sequences, around a fifth found once. Here the sequenced sample was PBMCs from blood, taken 21 months after vaccination. Every receptor here comes from a man between 50 and 75 years old who received an inactivated influenza vaccine. The CDR3 runs from the conserved cysteine through the conserved F or W. Fields, in order: D gene, J gene, V gene, clone size, CDR3 protein, CDR3 DNA. A D gene is named only where the DNA matches it firmly. Some rows mark clone size as missing; the rest say once, few, many or name a class of expanded clone.

D gene: .; J gene: TRBJ2-3; V gene: TRBV5-1; clone size: many; CDR3 protein: CASSLGGEDTQYF; CDR3 DNA: TGCGCCAGCAGCTTGGGGGGCGAGGATACGCAGTATTTT
D gene: .; J gene: TRBJ1-5; V gene: TRBV10-3; clone size: .; CDR3 protein: CAISDGSNQPQHF; CDR3 DNA: TGTGCCATCAGTGACGGTAGCAATCAGCCCCAGCATTTT
D gene: TRBD2; J gene: TRBJ2-1; V gene: TRBV7-2; clone size: few; CDR3 protein: CASSLARGLAELNLYNEQFF; CDR3 DNA: TGTGCCAGCAGCTTAGCGCGGGGACTAGCGGAACTCAATTTGTACAATGAGCAGTTCTTC
D gene: .; J gene: TRBJ1-1; V gene: TRBV12-3/TRBV12-4; clone size: many; CDR3 protein: CASSLGTAGTEAFF; CDR3 DNA: TGTGCCAGCAGTCTCGGGACGGCAGGGACTGAAGCTTTCTTT
D gene: TRBD1; J gene: TRBJ2-5; V gene: TRBV5-1; clone size: .; CDR3 protein: CASSLAGTEETQYF; CDR3 DNA: TGCGCCAGCAGCTTGGCCGGGACAGAAGAGACCCAGTACTTC
D gene: .; J gene: TRBJ1-4; V gene: TRBV4-3; clone size: many; CDR3 protein: CASSQGLAGVNEKLFF; CDR3 DNA: TGCGCCAGCAGCCAAGGCCTTGCAGGGGTTAATGAAAAACTGTTTTTT
D gene: TRBD1; J gene: TRBJ1-6; V gene: TRBV7-9; clone size: many; CDR3 protein: CASSLQTGASYNSPLHF; CDR3 DNA: TGTGCCAGCAGCTTACAGACAGGGGCGTCCTATAATTCACCCCTCCACTTT
D gene: .; J gene: TRBJ2-3; V gene: TRBV21-1; clone size: .; CDR3 protein: CASSTHGGTDTQYF; CDR3 DNA: TGTGCCAGCAGCACCCACGGGGGGACAGATACGCAGTATTTT
D gene: .; J gene: TRBJ1-1; V gene: TRBV3-1; clone size: many; CDR3 protein: CASSQVQGNTEAFF; CDR3 DNA: TGTGCCAGCAGCCAAGTACAGGGAAACACTGAAGCTTTCTTT
D gene: .; J gene: TRBJ1-4; V gene: TRBV20-1; clone size: few; CDR3 protein: CSARDFAGANEKLFF; CDR3 DNA: TGCAGTGCTAGAGATTTCGCAGGCGCTAATGAAAAACTGTTTTTT
D gene: .; J gene: TRBJ2-1; V gene: TRBV11-2; clone size: many; CDR3 protein: CASSLDAAGGNEQFF; CDR3 DNA: TGTGCCAGCAGCTTAGATGCGGCAGGGGGGAATGAGCAGTTCTTC
D gene: .; J gene: TRBJ2-1; V gene: TRBV3-1; clone size: few; CDR3 protein: CASSQEAVYNEQFF; CDR3 DNA: TGTGCCAGCAGCCAAGAAGCGGTCTACAATGAGCAGTTCTTC
D gene: .; J gene: TRBJ2-1; V gene: TRBV10-3; clone size: few; CDR3 protein: CAISESNRPNEQFF; CDR3 DNA: TGTGCCATCAGTGAGTCGAATAGGCCTAATGAGCAGTTCTTC
D gene: .; J gene: TRBJ1-5; V gene: TRBV6-2/TRBV6-3; clone size: .; CDR3 protein: CASSYIRANQPQHF; CDR3 DNA: TGTGCCAGCAGTTACATCAGGGCCAATCAGCCCCAGCATTTT
D gene: TRBD2; J gene: TRBJ2-3; V gene: TRBV7-2; clone size: many; CDR3 protein: CASGLAGSTDTQYF; CDR3 DNA: TGTGCCAGCGGCCTAGCGGGCAGCACAGATACGCAGTATTTT
D gene: TRBD1; J gene: TRBJ1-2; V gene: TRBV19; clone size: .; CDR3 protein: CASAVRQGNYGYTF; CDR3 DNA: TGTGCCAGTGCTGTTCGACAGGGTAACTATGGCTACACCTTC
D gene: .; J gene: TRBJ2-1; V gene: TRBV29-1; clone size: .; CDR3 protein: CSVSTETYNEQFF; CDR3 DNA: TGCAGCGTGTCGACGGAGACCTACAATGAGCAGTTCTTC
D gene: .; J gene: TRBJ2-1; V gene: TRBV29-1; clone size: .; CDR3 protein: CSVVWMGSSSYNEQFF; CDR3 DNA: TGCAGCGTTGTATGGATGGGCAGCAGCTCCTACAATGAGCAGTTCTTC
D gene: TRBD2; J gene: TRBJ2-2; V gene: TRBV5-1; clone size: .; CDR3 protein: CASSFTSVDTGELFF; CDR3 DNA: TGCGCCAGCAGCTTTACTAGCGTGGACACCGGGGAGCTGTTTTTT
D gene: .; J gene: TRBJ1-5; V gene: TRBV3-1; clone size: .; CDR3 protein: CASSQGDLQPQHF; CDR3 DNA: TGTGCCAGCAGCCAGGGGGACCTGCAGCCCCAGCATTTT
D gene: .; J gene: TRBJ2-5; V gene: TRBV5-1; clone size: few; CDR3 protein: CASSLAPTIREDQYF; CDR3 DNA: TGCGCCAGCAGCTTGGCCCCGACAATTCGAGAGGACCAGTACTTC
D gene: TRBD2; J gene: TRBJ2-3; V gene: TRBV5-5; clone size: .; CDR3 protein: CASSLGLAVDTQYF; CDR3 DNA: TGTGCCAGCAGCTTGGGACTAGCTGTAGATACGCAGTATTTT
D gene: .; J gene: TRBJ2-5; V gene: TRBV10-3; clone size: few; CDR3 protein: CAISESASQETQYF; CDR3 DNA: TGTGCCATCAGTGAGTCGGCTTCCCAAGAGACCCAGTACTTC
D gene: TRBD1; J gene: TRBJ2-5; V gene: TRBV5-1; clone size: .; CDR3 protein: CASSFQGAVETQYF; CDR3 DNA: TGCGCCAGCAGTTTTCAGGGGGCGGTTGAGACCCAGTACTTC
D gene: .; J gene: TRBJ1-1; V gene: TRBV5-1; clone size: many; CDR3 protein: CASSLEPGHTEAFF; CDR3 DNA: TGCGCCAGCAGCTTGGAACCGGGGCACACTGAAGCTTTCTTT
D gene: TRBD2; J gene: TRBJ2-5; V gene: TRBV28; clone size: few; CDR3 protein: CASSLRGGGRETQYF; CDR3 DNA: TGTGCCAGCAGTTTACGTGGCGGGGGACGAGAGACCCAGTACTTC
D gene: .; J gene: TRBJ2-7; V gene: TRBV7-2; clone size: .; CDR3 protein: CASSSNTGPYEQYF; CDR3 DNA: TGTGCCAGCAGCTCCAACACCGGCCCCTACGAGCAGTACTTC
D gene: .; J gene: TRBJ1-1; V gene: TRBV20-1; clone size: few; CDR3 protein: CSARGTLRNTEAFF; CDR3 DNA: TGCAGTGCTAGAGGTACGCTACGAAACACTGAAGCTTTCTTT
D gene: TRBD1; J gene: TRBJ1-2; V gene: TRBV25-1; clone size: few; CDR3 protein: CASSPPGQIFGYTF; CDR3 DNA: TGTGCCAGCAGTCCCCCGGGACAGATATTTGGCTACACCTTC
D gene: .; J gene: TRBJ2-4; V gene: TRBV20-1; clone size: many; CDR3 protein: CSAQDSRDIQYF; CDR3 DNA: TGCAGTGCTCAGGATAGCCGAGACATTCAGTACTTC
D gene: .; J gene: TRBJ1-5; V gene: TRBV7-2; clone size: .; CDR3 protein: CDLGADPPNQPQHF; CDR3 DNA: TGTGACCTTGGGGCGGACCCACCCAATCAGCCCCAGCATTTT
D gene: .; J gene: TRBJ2-5; V gene: TRBV6-5; clone size: .; CDR3 protein: CASSYSRGQETQYF; CDR3 DNA: TGTGCCAGCAGTTACTCGAGGGGGCAAGAGACCCAGTACTTC
D gene: .; J gene: TRBJ1-2; V gene: TRBV24-1; clone size: .; CDR3 protein: CATRGDGYTF; CDR3 DNA: TGTGCCACCAGGGGGGACGGCTACACCTTC
D gene: .; J gene: TRBJ1-1; V gene: TRBV6-2/TRBV6-3; clone size: .; CDR3 protein: CASSYRHTEAFF; CDR3 DNA: TGTGCCAGCAGTTATCGGCACACTGAAGCTTTCTTT
D gene: .; J gene: TRBJ1-5; V gene: TRBV7-9; clone size: .; CDR3 protein: CASSPGSVGNQPQHF; CDR3 DNA: TGTGCCAGCAGCCCCGGGAGTGTGGGAAATCAGCCCCAGCATTTT
D gene: .; J gene: TRBJ1-2; V gene: TRBV5-1; clone size: .; CDR3 protein: CASSYSRGYGYTF; CDR3 DNA: TGCGCCAGCTCGTATTCTAGGGGCTATGGCTACACCTTC
D gene: .; J gene: TRBJ2-3; V gene: TRBV5-1; clone size: .; CDR3 protein: CASSAGQYTDTQYF; CDR3 DNA: TGCGCCAGCAGCGCTGGGCAGTACACAGATACGCAGTATTTT
D gene: .; J gene: TRBJ2-3; V gene: TRBV30; clone size: few; CDR3 protein: CAWSVQGQRDTQYF; CDR3 DNA: TGTGCCTGGAGTGTACAAGGGCAAAGGGATACGCAGTATTTT
D gene: .; J gene: TRBJ2-1; V gene: TRBV18; clone size: few; CDR3 protein: CASSPYRESISYNEQFF; CDR3 DNA: TGTGCCAGCTCCCCCTACAGGGAATCTATCTCCTACAATGAGCAGTTCTTC
D gene: .; J gene: TRBJ1-6; V gene: TRBV14; clone size: few; CDR3 protein: CASSQLGQGWSPLHF; CDR3 DNA: TGTGCCAGCAGCCAGTTAGGCCAGGGGTGGTCACCCCTCCACTTT
D gene: TRBD2; J gene: TRBJ2-1; V gene: TRBV5-1; clone size: few; CDR3 protein: CASSPGLAGEYNEQFF; CDR3 DNA: TGCGCCAGCAGCCCCGGACTAGCGGGGGAATACAATGAGCAGTTCTTC
D gene: .; J gene: TRBJ2-7; V gene: TRBV10-3; clone size: .; CDR3 protein: CAISESLSYEQYF; CDR3 DNA: TGTGCCATCAGTGAGTCCTTATCCTACGAGCAGTACTTC
D gene: .; J gene: TRBJ1-1; V gene: TRBV3-1; clone size: many; CDR3 protein: CASSQEGWGTEAFF; CDR3 DNA: TGTGCCAGCAGCCAAGAGGGTTGGGGCACTGAAGCTTTCTTT
D gene: .; J gene: TRBJ2-7; V gene: TRBV12-3/TRBV12-4; clone size: many; CDR3 protein: CASSLGGSIGEQYF; CDR3 DNA: TGTGCCAGCAGTTTAGGTGGCTCCATAGGGGAGCAGTACTTC
D gene: .; J gene: TRBJ1-3; V gene: TRBV9; clone size: .; CDR3 protein: CASSVDGSPGNTIYF; CDR3 DNA: TGTGCCAGCAGCGTAGATGGGTCGCCTGGAAACACCATATATTTT
D gene: .; J gene: TRBJ1-1; V gene: TRBV18; clone size: .; CDR3 protein: CASSPKSGNTEAFF; CDR3 DNA: TGTGCCAGCTCACCCAAGTCAGGGAACACTGAAGCTTTCTTT
D gene: .; J gene: TRBJ2-2; V gene: TRBV5-1; clone size: .; CDR3 protein: CASAAANTGELFF; CDR3 DNA: TGCGCCAGCGCGGCCGCGAACACCGGGGAGCTGTTTTTT
D gene: TRBD1; J gene: TRBJ2-1; V gene: TRBV15; clone size: .; CDR3 protein: CATSTVRQGKGSYNEQFF; CDR3 DNA: TGTGCCACCAGTACCGTCAGACAGGGAAAGGGCTCCTACAATGAGCAGTTCTTC
D gene: TRBD1; J gene: TRBJ1-1; V gene: TRBV12-3/TRBV12-4; clone size: few; CDR3 protein: CASSPIEDREAFF; CDR3 DNA: TGTGCCAGCAGTCCAATAGAGGACAGGGAGGCTTTCTTT
D gene: .; J gene: TRBJ2-3; V gene: TRBV12-3/TRBV12-4; clone size: .; CDR3 protein: CASSLESGKDTQYF; CDR3 DNA: TGTGCCAGCAGTTTAGAATCGGGGAAAGATACGCAGTATTTT
D gene: .; J gene: TRBJ1-1; V gene: TRBV15; clone size: .; CDR3 protein: CATSLDGGDAEAFF; CDR3 DNA: TGTGCCACCAGCCTAGATGGAGGTGACGCCGAAGCTTTCTTT
D gene: .; J gene: TRBJ2-3; V gene: TRBV12-3/TRBV12-4; clone size: .; CDR3 protein: CASSFLGSPQDTQYF; CDR3 DNA: TGTGCCAGCAGTTTTCTGGGGTCCCCACAAGATACGCAGTATTTT
D gene: TRBD1; J gene: TRBJ1-1; V gene: TRBV3-1; clone size: .; CDR3 protein: CASSQRPSGGTEAFF; CDR3 DNA: TGTGCCAGCAGTCAACGTCCTTCAGGGGGTACTGAAGCTTTCTTT
D gene: .; J gene: TRBJ2-6; V gene: TRBV10-2; clone size: .; CDR3 protein: CASSDSTFRSGANVLTF; CDR3 DNA: TGCGCCAGCAGTGACTCGACCTTTAGGTCTGGGGCCAACGTCCTGACTTTC
D gene: TRBD1; J gene: TRBJ1-5; V gene: TRBV19; clone size: few; CDR3 protein: CASNPRPGGYQPQHF; CDR3 DNA: TGTGCCAGCAACCCGAGGCCAGGGGGCTATCAGCCCCAGCATTTT
D gene: .; J gene: TRBJ2-2; V gene: TRBV5-1; clone size: few; CDR3 protein: CASSSQDGTGELFF; CDR3 DNA: TGCGCCAGCAGCTCTCAGGACGGCACCGGGGAGCTGTTTTTT
D gene: .; J gene: TRBJ2-1; V gene: TRBV27; clone size: .; CDR3 protein: CASSQGTAGVNEQFF; CDR3 DNA: TGTGCCAGCAGCCAAGGGACCGCCGGGGTAAATGAGCAGTTCTTC
D gene: TRBD1; J gene: TRBJ2-5; V gene: TRBV5-1; clone size: once; CDR3 protein: CASNSGTGENTQYF; CDR3 DNA: TGCGCCAGCAACTCCGGGACAGGGGAGAATACCCAGTACTTC
D gene: .; J gene: TRBJ2-7; V gene: TRBV5-1; clone size: many; CDR3 protein: CASSLSRVSYEQYF; CDR3 DNA: TGCGCCAGCAGCTTGAGCAGGGTTTCCTACGAGCAGTACTTC